The T cell receptor beta chain described here comes from a study of shared clonotypes between healthy human individuals. The CDR3 loop spans 14 amino acids. Germline assignment: CDR1 SGHRS and CDR2 YFSETQ. Trimming removed 1 base at V and 3 bases at J, with 9 bases between. To note about this clone: Other DNA sequences of this sample code for an identical CDR3.

Assay used: immunoSEQ multiplex PCR; TCRdb lists only in-frame clones, some missing. The table shows approximately 2,000,000 clones, with about nine tenths occurring only once. Sequencing was carried out using naive CD4+ T cells from PBMCs. The subset: CD45RA+ positively selected. The gene calls are TRBV5-1 and TRBJ2-3; a weak D match, TRBD2 (5 bases). This TCR came from a man younger than 30 in good health. Some clones in this sample may be carry-over from other donors' samples. The CDR3 DNA reads TGCGCCAGCAGCTTGAGGGAGCGGACAGATACGCAGTATTTT. Its protein product is CASSLRERTDTQYF.